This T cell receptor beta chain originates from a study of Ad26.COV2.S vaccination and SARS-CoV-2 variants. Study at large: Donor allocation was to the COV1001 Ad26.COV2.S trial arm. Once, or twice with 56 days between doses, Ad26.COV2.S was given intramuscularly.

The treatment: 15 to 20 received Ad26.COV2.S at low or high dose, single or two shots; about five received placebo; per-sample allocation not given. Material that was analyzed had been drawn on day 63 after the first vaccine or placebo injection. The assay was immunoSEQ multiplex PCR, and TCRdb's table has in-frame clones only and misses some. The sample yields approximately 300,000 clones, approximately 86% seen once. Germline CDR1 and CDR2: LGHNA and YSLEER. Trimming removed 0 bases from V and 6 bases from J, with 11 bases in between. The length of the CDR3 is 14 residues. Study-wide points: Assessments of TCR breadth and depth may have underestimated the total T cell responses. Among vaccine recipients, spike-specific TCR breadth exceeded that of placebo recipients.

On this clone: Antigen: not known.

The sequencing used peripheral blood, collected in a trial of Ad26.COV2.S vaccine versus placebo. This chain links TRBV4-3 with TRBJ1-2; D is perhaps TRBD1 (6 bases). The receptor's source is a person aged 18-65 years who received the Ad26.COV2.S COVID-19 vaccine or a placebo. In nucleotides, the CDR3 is TGCGCCAGCAGCCAAGATAGAAGGGGGGATGGCTACACCTTC. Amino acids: CASSQDRRGDGYTF.